This T cell receptor beta chain emerged from a study of blood T cell repertoires in COVID-19. Study summary: The samples span acute and convalescent COVID-19 from the United States, Italy and Spain. Sources were T cells, B-cell-depleted T cells, or PBMCs; the material itself was cDNA or gDNA.

In the study's own analysis: Nucleated cell counts were estimated from reference gene primer amplification. Some clones are missing from TCRdb's copy, which holds only in-frame ones; the method was immunoSEQ multiplex PCR. D and trimming come from the DNA, and the V and J calls and clone size come from that table. The table lists around 150,000 clones, 80% of them singletons. Participants, roughly 18 to 89 years old, spanned around 26 US areas. The germline V gene encodes CDR1 KGHSH and CDR2 LQKENI. V lost 2 bases to trimming and J lost 5 bases, with 12 bases between them. This CDR3 is 14 amino acids long.

Material: PBMCs or T cells enriched from blood (not recorded which). The chain joins TRBV18 to TRBJ2-5; the D gene is possibly TRBD2 (6 bases). The TCR originated in a man aged 40-49 years who had recovered from COVID-19. The CDR3: CASSPELAPETQYF. CDR3 sequence (DNA): TGTGCCAGCTCACCAGAACTAGCTCCGGAGACCCAGTACTTC. The whole variable domain, filled in from reference TRBV18 and TRBJ2-5, reads NAGVMQNPRHLVRRRGQEARLRCSPMKGHSHVYWYRQLPEEGLKFMVYLQKENIIDESGMPKERFSAEFPKEGPSILRIQQVVRGDSAAYFCASSPELAPETQYFGPGTRLLVL.